A selection of T cell receptor beta chains follows, all from one sample in a study of cytomegalovirus exposure and HLA in healthy donors. Repertoires were generated with immunoSEQ multiplex PCR, while TCRdb's copy carries only in-frame clones and drops some. Seen here are over 150,000 clones, around 68% observed once, and the top ten hold about 1.3%. Material: PBMCs. These receptors originate from a man in his fifties or sixties in good health and CMV-seronegative. CDR3s include the opening cysteine and the closing phenylalanine or tryptophan. A D gene is named only where the DNA matches it firmly. Only some rows state a clone size, as once, few, many or a class for expanded clones.

cdr3_length	clone_size	v_call	d_call	j_call	cdr3_aa	cdr3_nt
14	.	TRBV5-1	.	TRBJ2-5	CASSRVDSQETQYF	TGCGCCAGCAGCCGTGTGGACTCCCAAGAGACCCAGTACTTC
13	.	TRBV29-1	.	TRBJ2-3	CSVTTRGTDTQYF	TGCAGCGTTACGACCAGGGGTACAGATACGCAGTATTTT
14	.	TRBV4-1	.	TRBJ2-5	CASSQYGGAGTQYF	TGCGCCAGCAGCCAATACGGAGGGGCGGGGACCCAGTACTTC
13	.	TRBV6-5	.	TRBJ1-2	CATGSQAIYGYTF	TGTGCCACCGGGAGCCAGGCAATATATGGCTACACCTTC
15	.	TRBV5-4	TRBD2	TRBJ2-3	CASRAGTSGTDTQYF	TGTGCCAGCAGAGCGGGGACTAGTGGCACAGATACGCAGTATTTT
16	.	TRBV27	.	TRBJ1-6	CASSLRGGPSNSPLHF	TGTGCCAGCAGTTTACGGGGAGGCCCTTCCAATTCACCCCTCCACTTT
12	.	TRBV6-6	.	TRBJ2-1	CASRGGRNEQFF	TGTGCCAGCAGGGGAGGTAGGAATGAGCAGTTCTTC
17	.	TRBV5-1	TRBD1	TRBJ2-3	CASSWLDRGQAPDTQYF	TGCGCCAGCAGCTGGTTGGACAGGGGGCAAGCCCCAGATACGCAGTATTTT
13	.	TRBV19	TRBD1	TRBJ1-1	CASTSTGIAEAFF	TGTGCCAGTACCTCGACAGGGATCGCTGAAGCTTTCTTT
16	.	TRBV10-3	TRBD2	TRBJ2-7	CAISEPPGGSSYEQYF	TGTGCCATCAGTGAGCCCCCGGGAGGTAGCTCCTACGAGCAGTACTTC
16	.	TRBV11-2	TRBD2	TRBJ2-1	CASSSRTGGSYNEQFF	TGTGCCAGCAGCTCCCGGACGGGGGGAAGCTACAATGAGCAGTTCTTC
14	.	TRBV6-5	TRBD2	TRBJ2-5	CASSKTSGGETQYF	TGTGCCAGCAGCAAAACTAGCGGGGGTGAGACCCAGTACTTC
19	.	TRBV5-8	TRBD1	TRBJ1-6	CASSWRAGGSQNYNSPLHF	TGTGCCAGCAGCTGGAGGGCAGGGGGCTCTCAAAATTATAATTCACCCCTCCACTTT
16	once	TRBV7-8	TRBD2	TRBJ2-3	CASSLVSGGRGDTQYF	TGTGCCAGCAGCTTAGTAAGCGGGGGGAGAGGAGATACGCAGTATTTT
15	.	TRBV7-2	.	TRBJ1-5	CASSLGAIINQPQHF	TGTGCCAGCAGCTTAGGGGCTATAATCAATCAGCCCCAGCATTTT
15	.	TRBV30	TRBD2	TRBJ2-5	CAWSVMKRGYETQYF	TGTGCCTGGAGTGTTATGAAGCGGGGGTATGAGACCCAGTACTTC
16	.	TRBV5-1	TRBD2	TRBJ2-3	CASSSTSGGFTDTQYF	TGCGCCAGCAGTTCGACTAGCGGGGGCTTCACAGATACGCAGTATTTT
14	once	TRBV5-1	TRBD1	TRBJ2-2	CASSETGEAGELFF	TGCGCCAGCAGCGAGACAGGGGAGGCCGGGGAGCTGTTTTTT
14	.	TRBV9	TRBD1	TRBJ1-1	CASSKGQMNTEAFF	TGTGCCAGCAGCAAGGGACAGATGAACACTGAAGCTTTCTTT
13	few	TRBV4-3	.	TRBJ1-1	CASSQGQNTEAFF	TGCGCCAGCAGCCAAGGACAAAACACTGAAGCTTTCTTT
16	.	TRBV28	TRBD1	TRBJ1-5	CASSDRDRGIYQPQHF	TGTGCCAGCAGTGACCGGGACAGGGGGATCTATCAGCCCCAGCATTTT
16	.	TRBV29-1	TRBD1	TRBJ1-5	CSVVIGQGGSNQPQHF	TGCAGCGTTGTAATAGGACAGGGAGGAAGCAATCAGCCCCAGCATTTT
15	.	TRBV25-1	.	TRBJ2-5	CASRVAGAIQETQYF	TGTGCCAGCAGAGTGGCGGGGGCCATCCAAGAGACCCAGTACTTC
13	.	TRBV9	.	TRBJ1-4	CASSVGGNEKLFF	TGTGCCAGCAGCGTAGGAGGGAATGAAAAACTGTTTTTT
18	.	TRBV6-1	TRBD1	TRBJ2-6	CASSGQTGALSGANVLTF	TGTGCCAGCAGTGGTCAGACAGGGGCCCTCTCTGGGGCCAACGTCCTGACTTTC
13	few	TRBV5-4	TRBD1	TRBJ2-7	CASSLLDRGGQYF	TGTGCCAGCAGCTTACTGGACAGGGGAGGGCAGTACTTC
16	few	TRBV28	TRBD1	TRBJ1-6	CASILQGAGYNSPLHF	TGTGCCAGCATCCTGCAGGGGGCGGGCTATAATTCACCCCTCCACTTT
15	.	TRBV19	.	TRBJ1-1	CASSPTGKGNTEAFF	TGTGCCAGTAGTCCTACAGGGAAGGGGAACACTGAAGCTTTCTTT
14	.	TRBV29-1	TRBD1	TRBJ2-2	CSVGQGVGTGELFF	TGCAGCGTTGGACAGGGGGTCGGTACCGGGGAGCTGTTTTTT
14	.	TRBV6-5	.	TRBJ1-4	CASRPTERNEKLFF	TGTGCCAGTCGCCCGACAGAGCGAAATGAAAAACTGTTTTTT
20	.	TRBV2	TRBD1	TRBJ2-1	CASPEEPGTGGGSSYNEQFF	TGTGCCAGCCCTGAAGAGCCCGGGACAGGGGGCGGAAGCTCCTACAATGAGCAGTTCTTC
14	few	TRBV7-3	.	TRBJ2-1	CASSLGRVGDEQFF	TGTGCCAGCAGCTTAGGCAGGGTTGGAGATGAGCAGTTCTTC
12	.	TRBV5-1	.	TRBJ1-2	CASSFGDYGYTF	TGCGCCAGCAGCTTCGGGGACTATGGCTACACCTTC
13	.	TRBV10-2	.	TRBJ2-7	CASVHRVSDEQYF	TGCGCCAGCGTACACCGGGTCTCGGACGAGCAGTACTTC
13	few	TRBV5-1	.	TRBJ2-1	CASSFRRGDEQFF	TGCGCCAGCAGCTTCAGGCGGGGCGATGAGCAGTTCTTC
14	.	TRBV6-5	TRBD1	TRBJ2-7	CASSYSGTVYEQYF	TGTGCCAGCAGTTACTCAGGGACAGTCTACGAGCAGTACTTC
13	.	TRBV28	.	TRBJ1-6	CASTGTYNSPLHF	TGTGCCAGCACCGGGACCTATAATTCACCCCTCCACTTT